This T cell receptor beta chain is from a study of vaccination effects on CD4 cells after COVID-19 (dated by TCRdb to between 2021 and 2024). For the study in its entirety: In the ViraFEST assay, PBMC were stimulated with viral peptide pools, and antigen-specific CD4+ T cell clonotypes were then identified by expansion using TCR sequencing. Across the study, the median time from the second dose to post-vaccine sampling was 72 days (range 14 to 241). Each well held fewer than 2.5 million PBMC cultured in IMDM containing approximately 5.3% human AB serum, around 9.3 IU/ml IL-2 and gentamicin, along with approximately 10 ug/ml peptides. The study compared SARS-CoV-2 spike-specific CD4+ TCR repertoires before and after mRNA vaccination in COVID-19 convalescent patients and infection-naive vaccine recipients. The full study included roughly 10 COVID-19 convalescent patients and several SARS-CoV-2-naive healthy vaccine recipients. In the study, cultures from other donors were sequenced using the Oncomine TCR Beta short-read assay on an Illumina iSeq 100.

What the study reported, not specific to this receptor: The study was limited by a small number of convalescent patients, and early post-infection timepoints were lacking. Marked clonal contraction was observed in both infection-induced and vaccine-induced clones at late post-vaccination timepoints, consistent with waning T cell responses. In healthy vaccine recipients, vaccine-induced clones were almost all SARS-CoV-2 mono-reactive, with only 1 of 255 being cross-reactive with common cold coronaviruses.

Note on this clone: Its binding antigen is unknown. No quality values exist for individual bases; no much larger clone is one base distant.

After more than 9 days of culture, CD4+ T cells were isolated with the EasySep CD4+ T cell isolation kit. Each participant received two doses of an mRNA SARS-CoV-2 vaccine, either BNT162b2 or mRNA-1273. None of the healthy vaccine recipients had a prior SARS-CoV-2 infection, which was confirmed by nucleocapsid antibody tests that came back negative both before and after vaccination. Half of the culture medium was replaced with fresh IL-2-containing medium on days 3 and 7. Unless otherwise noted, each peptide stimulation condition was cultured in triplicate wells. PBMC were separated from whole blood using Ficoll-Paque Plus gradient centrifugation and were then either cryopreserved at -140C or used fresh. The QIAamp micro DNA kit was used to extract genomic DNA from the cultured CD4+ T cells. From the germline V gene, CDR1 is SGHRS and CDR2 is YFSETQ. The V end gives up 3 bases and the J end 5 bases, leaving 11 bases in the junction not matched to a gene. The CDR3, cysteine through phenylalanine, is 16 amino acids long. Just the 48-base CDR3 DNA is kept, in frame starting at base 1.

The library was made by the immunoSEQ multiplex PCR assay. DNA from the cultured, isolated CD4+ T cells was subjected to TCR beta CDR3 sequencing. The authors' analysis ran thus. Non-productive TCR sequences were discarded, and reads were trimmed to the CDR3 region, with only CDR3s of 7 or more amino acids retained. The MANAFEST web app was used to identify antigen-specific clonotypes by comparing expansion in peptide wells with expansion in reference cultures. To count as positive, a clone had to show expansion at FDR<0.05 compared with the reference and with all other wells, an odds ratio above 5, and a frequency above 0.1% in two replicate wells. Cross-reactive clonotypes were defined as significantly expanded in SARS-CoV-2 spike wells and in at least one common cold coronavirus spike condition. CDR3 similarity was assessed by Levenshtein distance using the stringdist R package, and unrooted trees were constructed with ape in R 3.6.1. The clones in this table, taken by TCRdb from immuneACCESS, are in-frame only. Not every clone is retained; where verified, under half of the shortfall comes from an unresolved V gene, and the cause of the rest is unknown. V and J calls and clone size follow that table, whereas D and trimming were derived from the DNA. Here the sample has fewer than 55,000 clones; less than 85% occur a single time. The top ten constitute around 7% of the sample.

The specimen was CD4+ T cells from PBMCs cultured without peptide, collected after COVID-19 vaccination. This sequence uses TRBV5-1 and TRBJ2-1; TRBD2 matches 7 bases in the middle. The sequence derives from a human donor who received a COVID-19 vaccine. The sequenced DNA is TGCGCCAGCAGCTCCTTAGCGGGCGTTGGCCACAATGAGCAGTTCTTC. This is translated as CASSSLAGVGHNEQFF.